This T cell receptor beta chain originates from a study of T cells in localized non-small cell lung cancer. Sequencing was performed with immunoSEQ multiplex PCR; in TCRdb, only in-frame clones are kept and a portion is missing. The repertoire holds under 5,500 clones, with just under 95% as singletons. A remark on this clone: Its antigen is currently unknown.

Germline V gives CDR1 MRHNA, CDR2 SNTAGT. The CDR3 runs to 14 residues. The V gene lost 5 bases and the J gene lost 1 base, with 6 bases spanning the gap. Study-wide results and caveats: Higher adjacent-lung clonality was associated with shorter survival. Because sequencing included only one region (of the tumor), heterogeneity remains possible.

Sequencing used peripheral blood, obtained before any cancer treatment. The receptor was derived from a woman aged 40 to 75 with stage I lung adenocarcinoma. The rearrangement uses TRBV6-4 and TRBJ2-6; TRBD1 is a possible D gene (5 bases). The CDR3 sequence is CASSQGSGANVLTF. As DNA, the CDR3 is TGTGCCAGCAGTCAGGGATCTGGGGCCAACGTCCTGACTTTC.